Listed here is a single T cell receptor (beta chain). Its matching antigen is unknown. This entry is derived from a study of shared clonotypes between healthy human individuals. Germline-derived CDR1 and CDR2 are MDHEN and SYDVKM. The CDR3 consists of 14 residues. V lost 10 bases, J lost 0 bases, and 14 bases lay in between. The table came from immunoSEQ multiplex PCR; TCRdb's copy has only in-frame clones and leaves some out. Altogether roughly 2 million clones are present, 95% being singletons, with the ten largest covering more than 0.1%. Findings and limits, study-wide: Depth of sequencing was expected to influence donor clonotype sharing.

Sequenced: naive CD4+ T cells sorted from blood. Subset specified: CD45RA+ positively selected. This sequence joins TRBV28 and TRBJ2-3; D possibly corresponds to TRBD2 (6 bases). This receptor was obtained from a man between 18 and 35 years old in good health. Here the CDR3 reads CATTRRGSTDTQYF. For the CDR3, the DNA is TGTGCCACCACGAGGCGGGGAAGCACAGATACGCAGTATTTT.